This T cell receptor (beta chain) appears in the sequencing data of a study of blood T cell repertoires in COVID-19. This clone was seen just once. The protocol was immunoSEQ multiplex PCR, while the TCRdb copy is restricted to in-frame clones and leaves out a portion. Among about 12,000 clones listed, approximately 85% were seen once. The junction had 4 bases not matched to a gene; V was cut back by 5 bases and J by 2 bases. The length of the CDR3 is 14 residues. Germline CDR1 and CDR2: SNHLY and FYNNEI. The sequenced sample was peripheral blood. The V and J genes are TRBV2 and TRBJ2-3; 7 bases agree with TRBD1. The clonotype was recovered from a human donor in a cohort sampled during active COVID-19. In nucleotides, the CDR3 is TGTGCCAGCAGTCCGGGACAGTCCACAGATACGCAGTATTTT. It yields the protein CASSPGQSTDTQYF.